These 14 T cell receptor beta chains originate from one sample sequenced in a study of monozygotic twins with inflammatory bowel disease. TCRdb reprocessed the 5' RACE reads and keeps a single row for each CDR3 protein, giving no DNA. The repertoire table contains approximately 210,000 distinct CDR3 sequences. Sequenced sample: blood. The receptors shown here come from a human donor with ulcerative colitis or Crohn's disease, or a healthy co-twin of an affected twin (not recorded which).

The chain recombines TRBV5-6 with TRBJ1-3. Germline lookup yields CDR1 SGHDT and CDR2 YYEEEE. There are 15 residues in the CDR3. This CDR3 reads CASSLDAGSGNTIYF.

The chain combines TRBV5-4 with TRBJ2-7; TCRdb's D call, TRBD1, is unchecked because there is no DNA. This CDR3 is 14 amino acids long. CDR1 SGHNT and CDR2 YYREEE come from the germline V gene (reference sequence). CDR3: CASSRDRGFYEQYF.

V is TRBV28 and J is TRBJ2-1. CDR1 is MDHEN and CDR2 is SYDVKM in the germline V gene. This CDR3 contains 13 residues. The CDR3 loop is CASSLENINEQFF.

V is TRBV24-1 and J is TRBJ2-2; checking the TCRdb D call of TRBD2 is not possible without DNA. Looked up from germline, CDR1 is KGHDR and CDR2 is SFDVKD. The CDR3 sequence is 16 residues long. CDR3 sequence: CATSDAPTRVGGELFF.

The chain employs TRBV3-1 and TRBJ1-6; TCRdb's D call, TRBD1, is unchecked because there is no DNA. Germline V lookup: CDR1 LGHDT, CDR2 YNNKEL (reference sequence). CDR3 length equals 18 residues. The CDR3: CASSQARRAGGWDSPLHF. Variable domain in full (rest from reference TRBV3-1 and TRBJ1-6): DTAVSQTPKYLVTQMGNDKSIKCEQNLGHDTMYWYKQDSKKFLKIMFSYNNKELIINETVPNRFSPKSPDKAHLNLHINSLELGDSAVYFCASSQARRAGGWDSPLHFGNGTRLTVT.

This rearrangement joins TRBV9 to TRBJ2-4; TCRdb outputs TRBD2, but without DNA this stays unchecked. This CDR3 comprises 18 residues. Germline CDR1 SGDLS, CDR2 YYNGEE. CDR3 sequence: CASSARSTAGVTKNIQYF.

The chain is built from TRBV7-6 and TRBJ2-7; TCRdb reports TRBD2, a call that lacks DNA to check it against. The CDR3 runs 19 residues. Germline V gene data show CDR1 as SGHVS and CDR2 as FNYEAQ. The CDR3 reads CASSLGPGTSGGDSYEQYF.

The CDR3 loop reads CASSPRQNTGELFF. The chain joins TRBV18 to TRBJ2-2. The CDR3 length is 14 residues. Looked up from germline, CDR1 is KGHSH and CDR2 is LQKENI.

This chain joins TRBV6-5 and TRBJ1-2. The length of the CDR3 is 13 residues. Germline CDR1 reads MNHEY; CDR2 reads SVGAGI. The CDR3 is CASSYAYYYGYTF.

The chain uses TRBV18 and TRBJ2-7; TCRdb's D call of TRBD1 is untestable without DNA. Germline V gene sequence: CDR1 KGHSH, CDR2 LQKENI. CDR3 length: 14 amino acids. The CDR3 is CASSLRNRDHEQYF.

The CDR3 region is CASSYANTEAFF. The chain employs TRBV6-5 and TRBJ1-1. The CDR3 spans 12 residues. Germline V CDR1 and CDR2: MNHEY, SVGAGI.

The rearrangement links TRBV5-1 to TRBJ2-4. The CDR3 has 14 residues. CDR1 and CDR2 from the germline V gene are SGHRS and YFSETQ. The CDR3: CASPTDLAKNIQYF.

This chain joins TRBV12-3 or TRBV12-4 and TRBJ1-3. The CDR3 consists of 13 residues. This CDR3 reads CASRGDSGNTIYF.

The CDR3 reads CSARTVNTEAFF. The rearrangement links TRBV20-1 to TRBJ1-1. The CDR3 totals 12 residues. CDR1 is DFQATT, CDR2 SNEGSKA, per germline (reference sequence).